These T cell receptor beta chains were read from a single sample in a study of beta chain features in type 1 diabetes. The data were produced by immunoSEQ multiplex PCR, yet TCRdb's version contains in-frame clones alone and is incomplete. This sample has under 70,000 clones; 63% occur once, and the top ten carry roughly 0.3%. The sequenced sample was stem cell memory CD4+ T cells from blood. The source of these receptors is a woman under 40 with type 1 diabetes. CDR3s include the opening cysteine and the closing phenylalanine or tryptophan. The D gene is left open where the match is weak. Only part of the rows carry a size: once, few, many, or a class if the clone is expanded.

>TRBD1|TRBV30|TRBJ2-2|once
CAWSRGLWTGELFF
TGTGCCTGGAGCAGGGGGCTCTGGACCGGGGAGCTGTTTTTT
>TRBD1|TRBV7-9|TRBJ1-4|NA
CASSSTGVGKLFF
TGTGCCAGCAGTTCCACAGGGGTCGGAAAACTGTTTTTT
>TRBD1|TRBV30|TRBJ1-4|NA
CAWSDLTGANEKLFF
TGTGCCTGGAGTGACCTGACAGGGGCTAATGAAAAACTGTTTTTT
>NA|TRBV7-2|TRBJ2-1|NA
CASSLTGLAHEQFF
TGTGCCAGCAGCTTAACGGGACTGGCCCATGAGCAGTTCTTC
>NA|TRBV29-1|TRBJ1-1|NA
CSVQGRLNTEAFF
TGCAGCGTACAGGGTAGACTGAACACTGAAGCTTTCTTT
>TRBD2|TRBV18|TRBJ2-5|NA
CASSPLAVQETQYF
TGTGCCAGCTCACCTCTAGCGGTCCAAGAGACCCAGTACTTC
>TRBD1|TRBV2|TRBJ1-5|NA
CASSEEGQVARPQHF
TGTGCCAGCAGTGAAGAGGGACAGGTGGCAAGGCCCCAGCATTTT
>NA|TRBV27|TRBJ2-7|once
CASRQRPGHEQYF
TGTGCCAGCAGACAACGACCTGGGCACGAGCAGTACTTC
>NA|TRBV11-1|TRBJ1-1|NA
CASIKVAGAAEAFF
TGTGCCAGCATCAAGGTGGCAGGGGCGGCTGAAGCTTTCTTT
>TRBD1|TRBV28|TRBJ2-1|NA
CASSPGTGGYNEQFF
TGTGCCAGCAGTCCCGGGACAGGGGGCTACAATGAGCAGTTCTTC
>TRBD1|TRBV28|TRBJ1-2|NA
CASSPNRGHGYTF
TGTGCCAGCAGCCCTAACAGGGGGCATGGCTACACCTTC
>TRBD2|TRBV29-1|TRBJ2-2|few
CSVRTSGNTGELFF
TGCAGCGTTCGGACTAGCGGGAACACCGGGGAGCTGTTTTTT
>TRBD1|TRBV6-1|TRBJ1-2|NA
CASFRTGDGYGYTF
TGTGCCAGCTTCAGGACAGGGGATGGCTATGGCTACACCTTC
>TRBD1|TRBV19|TRBJ1-2|NA
CASSQTGDYGYTF
TGTGCCAGTAGCCAGACAGGGGACTATGGCTACACCTTC
>NA|TRBV10-3|TRBJ2-3|NA
CAISESRNTGTDTQYF
TGTGCCATCAGTGAGTCCCGAAATACAGGCACAGATACGCAGTATTTT
>TRBD1|TRBV19|TRBJ1-2|NA
CASNPGQGALTNYGYTF
TGTGCCAGTAACCCGGGACAGGGGGCGCTTACTAACTATGGCTACACCTTC
>TRBD1|TRBV18|TRBJ1-5|NA
CASSKQGDRQPQHF
TGTGCCAGCTCAAAACAGGGGGACCGTCAGCCCCAGCATTTT
>NA|TRBV9|TRBJ1-2|NA
CASSVGGDNYGYTF
TGTGCCAGCAGCGTAGGGGGGGACAACTATGGCTACACCTTC
>TRBD1|TRBV7-8|TRBJ1-2|NA
CASSPDRNYGYTF
TGTGCCAGCAGCCCGGACAGGAACTATGGCTACACCTTC
>NA|TRBV4-1|TRBJ1-2|few
CASSQQTFQSLNYGYTF
TGCGCCAGCAGCCAACAGACGTTTCAGTCACTAAACTATGGCTACACCTTC
>NA|TRBV5-1|TRBJ2-5|NA
CASSMGGTETQYF
TGCGCCAGCAGCATGGGCGGGACGGAGACCCAGTACTTC
>TRBD1|TRBV28|TRBJ2-1|NA
CASSQAGGNYNEQFF
TGTGCCAGCAGTCAGGCAGGGGGAAACTACAATGAGCAGTTCTTC
>NA|TRBV5-1|TRBJ1-5|NA
CASSLAGDHNQPQHF
TGCGCCAGCAGCTTGGCCGGAGATCACAATCAGCCCCAGCATTTT
>NA|TRBV12-5|TRBJ2-5|NA
CASGFGQGQETQYF
TGTGCTAGTGGTTTTGGGCAGGGGCAAGAGACCCAGTACTTC
>NA|TRBV7-2|TRBJ1-4|NA
CASKRGNEKLFF
TGTGCCAGCAAAAGGGGTAATGAAAAACTGTTTTTT
>TRBD2|TRBV14|TRBJ2-2|NA
CASNNRQLAGNTGELFF
TGTGCCAGCAACAACAGGCAACTAGCGGGGAACACCGGGGAGCTGTTTTTT
>TRBD1|TRBV11-2|TRBJ1-5|NA
CASSWGQDNQPQHF
TGTGCCAGCAGCTGGGGACAGGACAATCAGCCCCAGCATTTT
>TRBD2|TRBV19|TRBJ2-7|NA
CASSISSGSFYEQYF
TGTGCCAGTAGTATCTCTAGCGGGAGTTTCTACGAGCAGTACTTC
>NA|TRBV29-1|TRBJ2-1|NA
CSVAPPRGFYNEQFF
TGCAGCGTTGCCCCACCTAGGGGATTTTACAATGAGCAGTTCTTC
>NA|TRBV7-9|TRBJ1-3|NA
CASSLAWSNSGNTIYF
TGTGCCAGCAGCTTAGCGTGGTCCAACAGTGGAAACACCATATATTTT